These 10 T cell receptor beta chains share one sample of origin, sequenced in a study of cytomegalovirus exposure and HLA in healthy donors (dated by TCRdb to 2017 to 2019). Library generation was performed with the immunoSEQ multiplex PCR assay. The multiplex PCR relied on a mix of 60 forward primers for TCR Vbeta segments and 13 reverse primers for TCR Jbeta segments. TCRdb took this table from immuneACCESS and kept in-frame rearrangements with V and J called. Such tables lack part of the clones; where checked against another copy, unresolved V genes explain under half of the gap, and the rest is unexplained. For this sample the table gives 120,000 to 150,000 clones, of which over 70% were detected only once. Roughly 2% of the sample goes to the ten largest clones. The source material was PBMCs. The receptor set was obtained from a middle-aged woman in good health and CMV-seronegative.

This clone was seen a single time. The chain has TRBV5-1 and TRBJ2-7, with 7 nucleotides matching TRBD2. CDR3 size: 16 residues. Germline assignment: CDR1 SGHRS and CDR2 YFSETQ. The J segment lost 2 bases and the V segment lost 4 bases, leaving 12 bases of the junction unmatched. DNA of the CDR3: TGCGCCAGCAGCCCCCTGCTGGGAGGGCGCGCCTACGAGCAGTACTTC. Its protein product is CASSPLLGGRAYEQYF. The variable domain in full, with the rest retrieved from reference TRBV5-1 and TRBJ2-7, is KAGVTQTPRYLIKTRGQQVTLSCSPISGHRSVSWYQQTPGQGLQFLFEYFSETQRNKGNFPGRFSGRQFSNSRSEMNVSTLELGDSALYLCASSPLLGGRAYEQYFGPGTRLTVT.

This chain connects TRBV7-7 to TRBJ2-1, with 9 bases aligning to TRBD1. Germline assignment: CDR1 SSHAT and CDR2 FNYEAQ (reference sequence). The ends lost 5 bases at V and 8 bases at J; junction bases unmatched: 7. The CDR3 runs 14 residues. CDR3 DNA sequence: TGTGCCAGCAGCCCTCCCGGGACAGGGTATGAGCAGTTCTTC. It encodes CASSPPGTGYEQFF.

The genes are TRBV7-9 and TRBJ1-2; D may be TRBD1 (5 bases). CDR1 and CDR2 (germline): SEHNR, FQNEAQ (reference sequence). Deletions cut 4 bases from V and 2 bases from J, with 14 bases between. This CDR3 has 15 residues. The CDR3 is CASSSYGGSNYGYTF. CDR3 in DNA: TGTGCCAGCAGCTCGTACGGGGGGAGCAACTATGGCTACACCTTC.

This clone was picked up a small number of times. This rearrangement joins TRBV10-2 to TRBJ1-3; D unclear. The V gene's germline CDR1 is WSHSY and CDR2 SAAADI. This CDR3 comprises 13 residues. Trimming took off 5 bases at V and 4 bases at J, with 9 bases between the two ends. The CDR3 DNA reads TGCGCCAGCAGTCGGGATATGGGAAACACCATATATTTT. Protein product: CASSRDMGNTIYF.

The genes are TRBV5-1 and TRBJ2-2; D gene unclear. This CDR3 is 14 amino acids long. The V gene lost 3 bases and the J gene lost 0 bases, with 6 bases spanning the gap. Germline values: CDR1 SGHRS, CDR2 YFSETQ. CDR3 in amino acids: CASSSLSNTGELFF. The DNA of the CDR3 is TGCGCCAGCAGCTCCCTCTCGAACACCGGGGAGCTGTTTTTT.

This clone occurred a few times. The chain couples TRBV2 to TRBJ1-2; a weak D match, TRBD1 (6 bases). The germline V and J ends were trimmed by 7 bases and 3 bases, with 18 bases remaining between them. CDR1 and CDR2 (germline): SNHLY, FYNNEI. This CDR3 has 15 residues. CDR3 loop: CASNEDSPSDYGYTF. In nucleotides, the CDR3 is TGTGCCAGCAATGAGGACAGCCCTTCGGACTATGGCTACACCTTC.

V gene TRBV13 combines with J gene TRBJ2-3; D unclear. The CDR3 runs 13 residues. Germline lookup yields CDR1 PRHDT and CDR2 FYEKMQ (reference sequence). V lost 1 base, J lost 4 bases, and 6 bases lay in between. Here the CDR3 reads CASSLVSPDTQYF. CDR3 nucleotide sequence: TGTGCCAGCAGCTTAGTTTCTCCAGATACGCAGTATTTT.

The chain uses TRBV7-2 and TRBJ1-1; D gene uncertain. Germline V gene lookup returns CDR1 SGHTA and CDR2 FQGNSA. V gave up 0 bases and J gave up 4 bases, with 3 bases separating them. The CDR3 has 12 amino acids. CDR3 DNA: TGTGCCAGCAGCTTAGCCAGCACTGAAGCTTTCTTT. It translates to CASSLASTEAFF.

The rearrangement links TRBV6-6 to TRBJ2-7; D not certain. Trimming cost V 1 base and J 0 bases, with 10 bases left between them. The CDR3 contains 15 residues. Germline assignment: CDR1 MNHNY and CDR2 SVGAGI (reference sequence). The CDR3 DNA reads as TGTGCCAGCAGTTACTTGGCCACCTCCTCCTACGAGCAGTACTTC. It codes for CASSYLATSSYEQYF.

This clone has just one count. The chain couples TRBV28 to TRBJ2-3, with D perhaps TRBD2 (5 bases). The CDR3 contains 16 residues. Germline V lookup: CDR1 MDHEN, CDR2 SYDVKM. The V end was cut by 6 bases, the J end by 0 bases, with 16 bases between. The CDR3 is CASSPGLLSSTDTQYF. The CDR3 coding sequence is TGTGCCAGCAGCCCCGGACTCCTTTCTAGCACAGATACGCAGTATTTT. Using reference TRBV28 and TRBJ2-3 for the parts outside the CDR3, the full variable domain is DVKVTQSSRYLVKRTGEKVFLECVQDMDHENMFWYRQDPGLGLRLIYFSYDVKMKEKGDIPEGYSVSREKKERFSLILESASTNQTSMYLCASSPGLLSSTDTQYFGPGTRLTVL.